The sequence of this T cell receptor (beta chain) was determined in a study of graft-versus-host responses after intestinal transplantation. Whole-study context: All of the recipients had induction that used anti-thymocyte globulin, then tacrolimus and steroids for 2 to 3 years. Points from the study as a whole: With peak circulating GvH clone levels came an association with early post-transplant HvG declines.

Assay used: immunoSEQ multiplex PCR; TCRdb lists only in-frame clones, some missing. Of around 5,000 clones in the sample, 25% to 30% were seen once. Germline V gene sequence: CDR1 SGHRS, CDR2 YFSETQ. This CDR3 region has 14 residues. Plating of 200,000 CFSE-labeled responder cells was done together with 200,000 irradiated, violet-dye-labeled stimulator cells. Following the reaction, CD3+CD4+ and CD3+CD8+ responders that were proliferating and CFSE-low underwent sorting. For this clone: The junction shows a germline mismatch at one end, possibly a read error.

The sequence derives from a human patient who received an intestinal transplant. The V call is TRBV5-1, the J call TRBJ1-1; D is perhaps TRBD1 (6 bases). The sequencing used alloreactive CD8+ T cells from a mixed lymphocyte reaction culture, collected before intestinal transplant. Stated subset: CFSE-low proliferating T cells sorted from roughly 6-day pre-transplant mixed lymphocyte reaction (GvH or HvG direction). CDR3 residues: CAISLTGGNTEAFF. CDR3 bases: TGCGCCATCAGCTTGACAGGTGGCAACACTGAAGCTTTCTTT.